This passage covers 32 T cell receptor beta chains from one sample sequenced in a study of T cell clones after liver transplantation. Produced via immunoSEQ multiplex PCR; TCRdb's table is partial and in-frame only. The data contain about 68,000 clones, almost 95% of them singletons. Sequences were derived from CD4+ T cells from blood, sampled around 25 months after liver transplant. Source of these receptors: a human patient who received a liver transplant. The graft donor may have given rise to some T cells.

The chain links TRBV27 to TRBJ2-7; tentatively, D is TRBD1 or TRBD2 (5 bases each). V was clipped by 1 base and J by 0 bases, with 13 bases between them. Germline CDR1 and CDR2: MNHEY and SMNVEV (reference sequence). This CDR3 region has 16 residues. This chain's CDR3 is CASSLFFRDPSYEQYF. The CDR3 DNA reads TGTGCCAGCAGTTTATTCTTCCGGGACCCCTCCTACGAGCAGTACTTC.

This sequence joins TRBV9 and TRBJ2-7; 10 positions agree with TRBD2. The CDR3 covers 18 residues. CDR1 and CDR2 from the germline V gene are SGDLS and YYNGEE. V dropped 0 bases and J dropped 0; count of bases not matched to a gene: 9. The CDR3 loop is CASSVGLAGAGVSYEQYF. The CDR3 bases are TGTGCCAGCAGCGTAGGGCTAGCGGGAGCGGGAGTCTCCTACGAGCAGTACTTC.

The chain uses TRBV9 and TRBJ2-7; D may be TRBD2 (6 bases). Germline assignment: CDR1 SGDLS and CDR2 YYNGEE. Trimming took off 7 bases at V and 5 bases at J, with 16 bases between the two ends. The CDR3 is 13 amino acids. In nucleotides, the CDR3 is TGTGCCAGCTCTGTGGACTATATGAACGAGCAGTACTTC. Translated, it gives CASSVDYMNEQYF.

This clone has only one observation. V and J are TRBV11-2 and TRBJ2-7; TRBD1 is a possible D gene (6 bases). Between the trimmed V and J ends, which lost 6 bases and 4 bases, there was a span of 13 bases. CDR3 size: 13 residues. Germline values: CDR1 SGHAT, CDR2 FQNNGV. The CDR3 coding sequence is TGTGCCAGCAGGACACAGGGAATATACGAGCAGTACTTC. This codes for CASRTQGIYEQYF.

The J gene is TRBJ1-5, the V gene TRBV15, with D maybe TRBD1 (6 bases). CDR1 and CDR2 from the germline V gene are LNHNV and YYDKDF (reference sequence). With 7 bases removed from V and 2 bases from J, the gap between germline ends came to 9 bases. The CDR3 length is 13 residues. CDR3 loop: CATTGEGNQPQHF. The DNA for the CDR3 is TGTGCCACCACAGGGGAGGGCAATCAGCCCCAGCATTTT.

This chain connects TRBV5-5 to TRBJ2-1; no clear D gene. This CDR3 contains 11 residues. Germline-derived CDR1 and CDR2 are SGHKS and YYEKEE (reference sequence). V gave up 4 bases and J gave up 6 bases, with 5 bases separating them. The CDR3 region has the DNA TGTGCCAGCAGCAATTTCAATGAGCAGTTCTTC. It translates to CASSNFNEQFF.

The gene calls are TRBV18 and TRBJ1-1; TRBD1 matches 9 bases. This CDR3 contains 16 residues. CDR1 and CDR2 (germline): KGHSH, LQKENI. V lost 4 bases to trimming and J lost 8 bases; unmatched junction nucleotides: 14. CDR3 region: CASSRSIRDRDEEAFF. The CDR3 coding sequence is TGTGCCAGCTCACGCTCGATCCGGGACAGGGACGAGGAAGCTTTCTTT.

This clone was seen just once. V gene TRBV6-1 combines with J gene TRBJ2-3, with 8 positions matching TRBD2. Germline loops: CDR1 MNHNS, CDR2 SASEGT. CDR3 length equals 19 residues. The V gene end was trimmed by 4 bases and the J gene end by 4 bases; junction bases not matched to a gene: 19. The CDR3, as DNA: TGTGCCAGCAGTGCCAGAAGGGCGGGAGGAGGAGTGGGGGCAGATACGCAGTATTTT. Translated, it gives CASSARRAGGGVGADTQYF.

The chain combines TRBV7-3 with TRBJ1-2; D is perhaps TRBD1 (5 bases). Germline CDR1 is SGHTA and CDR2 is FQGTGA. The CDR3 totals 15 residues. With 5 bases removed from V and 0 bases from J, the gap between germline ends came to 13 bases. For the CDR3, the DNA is TGTGCCAGCAGCCCTGGGGGGATTACTAACTATGGCTACACCTTC. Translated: CASSPGGITNYGYTF. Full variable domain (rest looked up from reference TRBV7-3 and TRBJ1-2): GAGVSQTPSNKVTEKGKYVELRCDPISGHTALYWYRQSLGQGPEFLIYFQGTGAADDSGLPNDRFFAVRPEGSVSTLKIQRTERGDSAVYLCASSPGGITNYGYTFGSGTRLTVV.

CDR3 region: CASSLVGYEQYF. CDR3 nucleotides: TGCGCCAGCAGCTTGGTGGGTTACGAGCAGTACTTC. This sequence joins TRBV5-1 and TRBJ2-7; D is unclear. The CDR3 consists of 12 residues. Trimming cost V 0 bases and J 4 bases, with 5 bases left between them. Germline V gene data show CDR1 as SGHRS and CDR2 as YFSETQ.

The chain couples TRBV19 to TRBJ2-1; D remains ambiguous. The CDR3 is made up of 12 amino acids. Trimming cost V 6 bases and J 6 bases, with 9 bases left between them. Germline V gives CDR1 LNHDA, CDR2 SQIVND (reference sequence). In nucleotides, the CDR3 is TGTGCCAGTAGGGCAGAATCCAATGAGCAGTTCTTC. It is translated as CASRAESNEQFF.

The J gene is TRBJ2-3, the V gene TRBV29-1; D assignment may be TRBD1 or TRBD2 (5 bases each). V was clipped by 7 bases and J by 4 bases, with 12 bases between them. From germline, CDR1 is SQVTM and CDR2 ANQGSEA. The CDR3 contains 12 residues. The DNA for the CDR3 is TGCAGCGCCTTGAAGGGACCAGATACGCAGTATTTT. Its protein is CSALKGPDTQYF.

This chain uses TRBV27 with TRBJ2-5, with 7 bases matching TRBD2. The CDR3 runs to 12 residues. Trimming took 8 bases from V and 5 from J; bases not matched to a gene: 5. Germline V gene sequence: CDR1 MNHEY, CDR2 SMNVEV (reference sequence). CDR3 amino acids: CASGRALETQYF. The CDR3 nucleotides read TGTGCCAGCGGGAGGGCCCTCGAGACCCAGTACTTC.

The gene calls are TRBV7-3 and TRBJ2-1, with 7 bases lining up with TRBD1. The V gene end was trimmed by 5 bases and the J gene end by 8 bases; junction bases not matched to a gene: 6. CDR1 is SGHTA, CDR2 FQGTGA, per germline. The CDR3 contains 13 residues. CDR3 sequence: CASSVQGVDEQFF. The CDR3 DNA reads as TGTGCCAGCAGCGTTCAGGGGGTGGATGAGCAGTTCTTC.

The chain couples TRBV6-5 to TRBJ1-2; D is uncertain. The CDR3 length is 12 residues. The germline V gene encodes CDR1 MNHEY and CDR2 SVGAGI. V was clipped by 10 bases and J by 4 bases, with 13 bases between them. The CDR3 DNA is TGTGCCATCTCTCGGGGTGGCTATGGCTACACCTTC. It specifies CAISRGGYGYTF.

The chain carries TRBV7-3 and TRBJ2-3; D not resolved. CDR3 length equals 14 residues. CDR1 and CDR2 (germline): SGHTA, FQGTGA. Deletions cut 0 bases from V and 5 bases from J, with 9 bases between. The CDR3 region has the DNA TGTGCCAGCAGCTTAACCGGAACCGGAGATACGCAGTATTTT. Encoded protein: CASSLTGTGDTQYF.

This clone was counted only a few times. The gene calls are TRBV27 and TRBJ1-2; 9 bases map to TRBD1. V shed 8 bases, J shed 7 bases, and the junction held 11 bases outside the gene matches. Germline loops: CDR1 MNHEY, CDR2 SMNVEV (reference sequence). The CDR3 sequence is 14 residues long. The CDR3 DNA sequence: TGTGCCAGCTGGGGGTTACAGGGGGCGTTTGGCTACACCTTC. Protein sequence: CASWGLQGAFGYTF.

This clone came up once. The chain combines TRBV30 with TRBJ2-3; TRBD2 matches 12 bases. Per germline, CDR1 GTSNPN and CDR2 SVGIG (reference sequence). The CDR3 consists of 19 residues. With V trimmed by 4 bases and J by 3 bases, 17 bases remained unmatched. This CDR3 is CAWKQFGLAGGPKTDTQYF. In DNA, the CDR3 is TGTGCCTGGAAACAGTTTGGGCTAGCGGGAGGGCCTAAGACAGATACGCAGTATTTT. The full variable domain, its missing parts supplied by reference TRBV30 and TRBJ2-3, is SQTIHQWPATLVQPVGSPLSLECTVEGTSNPNLYWYRQAAGRGLQLLFYSVGIGQISSEVPQNLSASRPQDRQFILSSKKLLLSDSGFYLCAWKQFGLAGGPKTDTQYFGPGTRLTVL.

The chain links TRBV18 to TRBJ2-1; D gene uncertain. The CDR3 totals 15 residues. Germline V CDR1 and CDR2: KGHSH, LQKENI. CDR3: CVSQPESTSYNEQFF. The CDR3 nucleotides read TGTGTCTCACAGCCGGAGTCCACATCCTACAATGAGCAGTTCTTC.

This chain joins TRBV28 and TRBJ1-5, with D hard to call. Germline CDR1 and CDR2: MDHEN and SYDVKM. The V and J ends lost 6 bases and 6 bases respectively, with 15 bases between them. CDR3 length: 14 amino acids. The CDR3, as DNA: TGTGCCAGCAGCCCACCTGGGGAGGTTCAGCCCCAGCATTTT. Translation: CASSPPGEVQPQHF.

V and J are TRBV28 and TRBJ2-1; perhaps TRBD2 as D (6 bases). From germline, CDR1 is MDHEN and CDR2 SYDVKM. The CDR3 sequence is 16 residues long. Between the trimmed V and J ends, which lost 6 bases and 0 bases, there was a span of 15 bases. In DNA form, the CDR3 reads TGTGCCAGCAGCCCAAGCGGGCCCAGCTCCTACAATGAGCAGTTCTTC. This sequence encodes CASSPSGPSSYNEQFF.

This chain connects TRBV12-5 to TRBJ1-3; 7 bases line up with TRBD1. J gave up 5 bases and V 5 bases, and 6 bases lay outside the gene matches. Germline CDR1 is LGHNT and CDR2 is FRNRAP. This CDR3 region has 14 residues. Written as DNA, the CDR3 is TGTGCTAGTGGTCCTCCGACAGGGCGAAACACCATATATTTT. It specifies CASGPPTGRNTIYF.

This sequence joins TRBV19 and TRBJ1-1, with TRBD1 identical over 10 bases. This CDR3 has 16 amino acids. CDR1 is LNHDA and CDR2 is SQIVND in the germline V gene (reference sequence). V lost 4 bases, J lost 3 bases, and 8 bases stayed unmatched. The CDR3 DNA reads TGTGCCAGTAGTAGTAGGACAGGGGGGTCTTACACTGAAGCTTTCTTT. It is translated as CASSSRTGGSYTEAFF. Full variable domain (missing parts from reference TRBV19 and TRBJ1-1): DGGITQSPKYLFRKEGQNVTLSCEQNLNHDAMYWYRQDPGQGLRLIYYSQIVNDFQKGDIAEGYSVSREKKESFPLTVTSAQKNPTAFYLCASSSRTGGSYTEAFFGQGTRLTVV.

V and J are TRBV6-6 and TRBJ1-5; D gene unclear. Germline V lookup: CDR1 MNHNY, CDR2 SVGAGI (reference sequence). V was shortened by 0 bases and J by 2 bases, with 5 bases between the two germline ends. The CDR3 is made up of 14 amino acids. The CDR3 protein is CASSYSGGNQPQHF. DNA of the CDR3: TGTGCCAGCAGTTACTCGGGTGGCAATCAGCCCCAGCATTTT.

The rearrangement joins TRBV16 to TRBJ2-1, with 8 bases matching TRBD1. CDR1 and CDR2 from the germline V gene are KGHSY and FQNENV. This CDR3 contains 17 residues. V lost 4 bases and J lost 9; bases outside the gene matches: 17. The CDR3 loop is CASSPTPLVNRGTEQFF. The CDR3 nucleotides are TGTGCCAGCAGCCCAACCCCTTTAGTAAACAGGGGGACTGAGCAGTTCTTC.

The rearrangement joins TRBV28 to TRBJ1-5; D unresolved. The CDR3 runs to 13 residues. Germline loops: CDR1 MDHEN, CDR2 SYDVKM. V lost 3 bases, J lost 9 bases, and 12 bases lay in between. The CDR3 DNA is TGTGCCAGCAGTTTCACCCCTTGGGGGCCCCAGCATTTT. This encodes CASSFTPWGPQHF.

CDR3 bases: TGCGCCAGTAGCTCAAGGGCAGGGGGAGGGCCGACAGATACGCAGTATTTT. This codes for CASSSRAGGGPTDTQYF. This chain joins TRBV4-3 and TRBJ2-3; TRBD1 or TRBD2 may be the D gene (7 bases each). The ends were cut back, 9 bases at V and 3 bases at J, with 25 bases in the middle. In germline, CDR1 is LGHNA, CDR2 YSLEER. This CDR3 spans 17 amino acids.

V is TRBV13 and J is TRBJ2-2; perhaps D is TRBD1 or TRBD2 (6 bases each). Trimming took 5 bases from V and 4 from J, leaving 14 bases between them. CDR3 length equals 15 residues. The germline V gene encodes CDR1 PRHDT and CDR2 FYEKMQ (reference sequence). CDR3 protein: CASSLRGRITGELFF. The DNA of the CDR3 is TGTGCCAGCAGCCTCCGGGGGCGAATCACCGGGGAGCTGTTTTTT.

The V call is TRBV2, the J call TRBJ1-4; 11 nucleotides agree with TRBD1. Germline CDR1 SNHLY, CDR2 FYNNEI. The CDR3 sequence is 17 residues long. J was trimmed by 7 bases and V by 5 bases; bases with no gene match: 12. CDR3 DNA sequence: TGTGCCAGCAGTCCGGGACAGGGGGGATTGGGCGGTGAAAAACTGTTTTTT. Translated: CASSPGQGGLGGEKLFF.

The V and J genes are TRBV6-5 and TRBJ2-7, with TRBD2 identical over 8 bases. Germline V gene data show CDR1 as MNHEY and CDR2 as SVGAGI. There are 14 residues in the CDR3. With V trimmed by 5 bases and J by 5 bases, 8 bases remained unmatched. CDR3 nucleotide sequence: TGTGCCAGCAGTAAACGGACTAGCCCCCACGAGCAGTACTTC. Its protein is CASSKRTSPHEQYF.

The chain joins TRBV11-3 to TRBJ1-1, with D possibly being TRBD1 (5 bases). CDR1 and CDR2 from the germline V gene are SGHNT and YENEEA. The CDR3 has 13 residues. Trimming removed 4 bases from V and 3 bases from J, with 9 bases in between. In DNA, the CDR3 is TGTGCCAGCAGCTCTAGACAGCACACTGAAGCTTTCTTT. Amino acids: CASSSRQHTEAFF.

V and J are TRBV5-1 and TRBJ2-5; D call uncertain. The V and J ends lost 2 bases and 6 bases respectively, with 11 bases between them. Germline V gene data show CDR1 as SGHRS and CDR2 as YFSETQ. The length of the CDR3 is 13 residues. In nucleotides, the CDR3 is TGCGCCAGCAGCTTAGAGGTTGAACAGACCCAGTACTTC. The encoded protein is CASSLEVEQTQYF.